The clone carrying this T cell receptor (beta chain) was found many times. As yet, its antigen is unknown. The data stem from a study of early T cells in non-severe SARS-CoV-2 infection. Across the study: Sequencing input comprised bulk RNA from unsorted whole blood; chain pairing was not available. General study points: Anti-spike CD8 responses were favored in VDJdb matching, and private and CD4 specificities were missed.

TCRdb called the 5' RACE reads again in MiXCR, with one record for every CDR3 protein. Of some 110,000 distinct CDR3 sequences detected, 14% to 15% appear once; the ten largest clones hold just over 20%. Trimming removed 4 bases from V and 7 bases from J, with 13 bases in between. CDR1 is MNHEY, CDR2 SMNVEV, per germline (reference sequence). The CDR3 has 13 residues. The sample taken for sequencing was whole blood. The V call is TRBV27, the J call TRBJ2-5, with TRBD1 as a possible D gene (5 bases). The TCR originated in an adult who was a healthcare worker with PCR-confirmed SARS-CoV-2 infection or an uninfected control (not recorded which). CDR3 amino acids: CASSSTAWGTQYF. In DNA, the CDR3 is TGTGCCAGCAGTTCGACAGCCTGGGGGACCCAGTACTTC.